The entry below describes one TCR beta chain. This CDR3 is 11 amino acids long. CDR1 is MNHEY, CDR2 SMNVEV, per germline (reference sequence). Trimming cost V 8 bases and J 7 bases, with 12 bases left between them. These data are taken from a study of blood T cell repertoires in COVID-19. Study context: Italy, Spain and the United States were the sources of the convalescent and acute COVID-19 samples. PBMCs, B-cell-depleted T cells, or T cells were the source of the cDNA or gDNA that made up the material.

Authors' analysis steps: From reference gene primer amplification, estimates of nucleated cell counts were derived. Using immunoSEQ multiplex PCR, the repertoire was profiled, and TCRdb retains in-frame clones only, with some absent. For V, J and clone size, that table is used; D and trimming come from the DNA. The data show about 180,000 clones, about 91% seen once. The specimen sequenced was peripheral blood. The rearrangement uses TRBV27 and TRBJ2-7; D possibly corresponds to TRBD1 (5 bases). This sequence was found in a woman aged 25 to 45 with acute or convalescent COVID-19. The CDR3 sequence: CASSWGREQYF. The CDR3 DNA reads TGTGCCAGCTCCTGGGGCCGGGAGCAGTACTTC.